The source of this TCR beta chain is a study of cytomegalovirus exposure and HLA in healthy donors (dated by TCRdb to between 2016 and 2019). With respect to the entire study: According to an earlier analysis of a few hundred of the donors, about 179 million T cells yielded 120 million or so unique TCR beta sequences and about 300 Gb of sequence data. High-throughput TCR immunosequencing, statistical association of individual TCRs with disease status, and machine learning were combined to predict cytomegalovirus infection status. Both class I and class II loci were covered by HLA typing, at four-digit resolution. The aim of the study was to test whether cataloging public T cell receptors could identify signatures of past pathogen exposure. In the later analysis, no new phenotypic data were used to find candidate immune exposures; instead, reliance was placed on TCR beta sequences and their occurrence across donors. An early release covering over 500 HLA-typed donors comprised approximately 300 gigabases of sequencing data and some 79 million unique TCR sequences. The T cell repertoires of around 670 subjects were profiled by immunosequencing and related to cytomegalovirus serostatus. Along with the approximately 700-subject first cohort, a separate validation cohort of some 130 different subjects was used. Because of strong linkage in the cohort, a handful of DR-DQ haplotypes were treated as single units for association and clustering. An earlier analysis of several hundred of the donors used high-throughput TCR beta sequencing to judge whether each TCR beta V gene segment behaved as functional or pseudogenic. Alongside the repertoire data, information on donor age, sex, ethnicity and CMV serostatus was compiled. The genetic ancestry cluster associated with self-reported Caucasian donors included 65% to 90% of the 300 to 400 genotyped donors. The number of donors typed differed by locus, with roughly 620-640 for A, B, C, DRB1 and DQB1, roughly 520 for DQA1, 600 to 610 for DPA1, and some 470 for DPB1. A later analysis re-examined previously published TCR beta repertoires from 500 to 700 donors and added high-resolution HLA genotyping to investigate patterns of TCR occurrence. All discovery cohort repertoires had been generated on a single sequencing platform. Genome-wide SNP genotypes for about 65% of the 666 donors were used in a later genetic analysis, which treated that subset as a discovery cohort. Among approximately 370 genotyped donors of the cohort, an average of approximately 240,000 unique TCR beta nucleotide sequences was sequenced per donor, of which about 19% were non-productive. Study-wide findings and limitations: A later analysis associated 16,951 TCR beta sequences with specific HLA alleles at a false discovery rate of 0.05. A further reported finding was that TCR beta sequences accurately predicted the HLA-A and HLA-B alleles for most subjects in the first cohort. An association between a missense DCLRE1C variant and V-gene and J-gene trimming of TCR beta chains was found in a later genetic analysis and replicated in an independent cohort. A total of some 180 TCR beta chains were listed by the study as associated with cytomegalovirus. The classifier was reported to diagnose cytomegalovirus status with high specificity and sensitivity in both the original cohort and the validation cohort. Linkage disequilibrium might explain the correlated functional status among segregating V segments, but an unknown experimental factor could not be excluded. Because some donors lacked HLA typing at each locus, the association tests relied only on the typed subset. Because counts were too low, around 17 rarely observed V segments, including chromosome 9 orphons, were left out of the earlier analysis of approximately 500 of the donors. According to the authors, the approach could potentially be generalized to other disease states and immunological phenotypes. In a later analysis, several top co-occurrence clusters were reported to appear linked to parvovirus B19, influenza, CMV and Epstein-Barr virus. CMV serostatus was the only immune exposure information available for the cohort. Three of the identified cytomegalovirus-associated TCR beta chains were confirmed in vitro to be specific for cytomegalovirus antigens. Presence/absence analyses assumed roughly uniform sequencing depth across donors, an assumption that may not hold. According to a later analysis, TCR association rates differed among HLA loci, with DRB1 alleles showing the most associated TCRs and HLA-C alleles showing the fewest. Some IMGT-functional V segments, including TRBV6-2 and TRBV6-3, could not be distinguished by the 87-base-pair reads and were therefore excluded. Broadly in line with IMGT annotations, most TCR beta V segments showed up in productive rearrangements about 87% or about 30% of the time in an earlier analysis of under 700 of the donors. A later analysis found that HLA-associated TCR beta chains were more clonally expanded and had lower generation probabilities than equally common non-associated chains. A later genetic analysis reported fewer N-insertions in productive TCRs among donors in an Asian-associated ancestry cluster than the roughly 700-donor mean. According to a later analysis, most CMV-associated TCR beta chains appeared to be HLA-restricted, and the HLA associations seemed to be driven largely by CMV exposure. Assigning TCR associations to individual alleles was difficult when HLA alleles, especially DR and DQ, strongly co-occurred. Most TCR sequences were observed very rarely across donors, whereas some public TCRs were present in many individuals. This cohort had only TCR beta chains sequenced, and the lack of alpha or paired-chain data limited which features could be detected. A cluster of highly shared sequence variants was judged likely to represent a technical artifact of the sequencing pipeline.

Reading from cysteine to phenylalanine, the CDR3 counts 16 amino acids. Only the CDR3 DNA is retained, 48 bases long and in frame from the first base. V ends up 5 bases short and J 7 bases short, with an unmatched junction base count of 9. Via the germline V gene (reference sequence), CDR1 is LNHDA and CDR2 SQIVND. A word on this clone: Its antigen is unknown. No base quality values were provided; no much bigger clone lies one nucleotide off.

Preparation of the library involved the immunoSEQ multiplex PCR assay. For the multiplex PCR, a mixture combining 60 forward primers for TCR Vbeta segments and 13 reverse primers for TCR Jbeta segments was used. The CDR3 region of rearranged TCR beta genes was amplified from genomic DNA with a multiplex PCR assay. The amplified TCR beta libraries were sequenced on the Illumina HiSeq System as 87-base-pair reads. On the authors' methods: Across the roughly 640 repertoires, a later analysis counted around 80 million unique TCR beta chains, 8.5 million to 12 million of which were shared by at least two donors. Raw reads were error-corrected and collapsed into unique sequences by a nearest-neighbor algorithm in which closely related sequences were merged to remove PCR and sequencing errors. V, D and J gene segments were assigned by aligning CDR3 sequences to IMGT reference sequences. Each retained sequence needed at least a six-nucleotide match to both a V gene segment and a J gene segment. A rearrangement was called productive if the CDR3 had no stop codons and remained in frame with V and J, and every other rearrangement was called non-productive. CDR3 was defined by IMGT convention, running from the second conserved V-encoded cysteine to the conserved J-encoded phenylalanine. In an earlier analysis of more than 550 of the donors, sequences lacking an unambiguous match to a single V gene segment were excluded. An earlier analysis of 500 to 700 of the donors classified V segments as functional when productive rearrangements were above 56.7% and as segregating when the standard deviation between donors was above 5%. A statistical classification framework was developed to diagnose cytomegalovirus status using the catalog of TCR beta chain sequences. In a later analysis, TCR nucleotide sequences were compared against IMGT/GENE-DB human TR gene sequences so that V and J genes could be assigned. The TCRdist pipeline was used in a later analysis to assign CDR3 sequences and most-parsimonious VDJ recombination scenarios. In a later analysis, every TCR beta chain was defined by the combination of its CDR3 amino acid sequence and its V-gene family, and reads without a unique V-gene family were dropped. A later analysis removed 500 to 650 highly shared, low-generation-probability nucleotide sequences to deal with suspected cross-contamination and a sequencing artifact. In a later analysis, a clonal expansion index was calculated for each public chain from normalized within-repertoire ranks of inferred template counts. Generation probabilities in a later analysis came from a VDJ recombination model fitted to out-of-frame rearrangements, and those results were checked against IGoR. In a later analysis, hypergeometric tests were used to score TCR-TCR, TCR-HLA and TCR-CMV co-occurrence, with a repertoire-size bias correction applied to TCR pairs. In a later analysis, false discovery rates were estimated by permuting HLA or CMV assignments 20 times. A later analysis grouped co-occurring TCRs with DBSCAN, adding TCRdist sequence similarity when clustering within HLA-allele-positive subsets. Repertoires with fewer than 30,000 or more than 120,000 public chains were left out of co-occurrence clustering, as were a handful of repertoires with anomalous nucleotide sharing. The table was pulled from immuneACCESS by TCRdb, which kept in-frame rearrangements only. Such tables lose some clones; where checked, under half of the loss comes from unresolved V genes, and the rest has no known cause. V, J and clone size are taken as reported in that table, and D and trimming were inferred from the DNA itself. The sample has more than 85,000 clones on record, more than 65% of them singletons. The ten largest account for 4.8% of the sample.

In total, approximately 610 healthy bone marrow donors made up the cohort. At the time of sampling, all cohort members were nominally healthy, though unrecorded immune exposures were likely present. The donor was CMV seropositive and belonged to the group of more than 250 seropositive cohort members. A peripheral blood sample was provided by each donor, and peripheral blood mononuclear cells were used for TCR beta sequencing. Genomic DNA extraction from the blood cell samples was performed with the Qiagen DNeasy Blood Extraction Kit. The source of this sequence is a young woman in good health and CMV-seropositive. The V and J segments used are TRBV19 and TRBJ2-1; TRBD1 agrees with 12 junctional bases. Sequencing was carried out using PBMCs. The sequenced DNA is TGTGCCAGTAGTCACCTGCCGGGACAGGGGGCTAATGAGCAGTTCTTC. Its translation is CASSHLPGQGANEQFF.